This TCR beta chain is from a study of cytomegalovirus exposure and HLA in healthy donors (dated by TCRdb to about 2017). Describing the broader study: A later analysis indicated that the 130 or so validation repertoires were generated on the platform also employed for the 666 repertoires of the first cohort. In addition to the first cohort of around 670 subjects, a separate validation cohort of about 120 different subjects was used. High-throughput TCR immunosequencing, statistical association of individual TCRs with disease status, and machine learning were combined to predict cytomegalovirus infection status. The aim of the study was to test whether cataloging public T cell receptors could identify signatures of past pathogen exposure. The investigation overall reported the following: Most TCR sequences were seen in very few donors, while some public TCRs were found in many individuals. Of the cluster scores, 90% to 95% were above 0 in a later analysis, which found that TCRs clustered in the first cohort also tended to co-occur in the roughly 130 validation repertoires. In the study, 150 to 200 TCR beta chains were listed as associated with cytomegalovirus. In vitro tests confirmed that three of the cytomegalovirus-associated TCR beta chains recognize cytomegalovirus antigens. The classifier was reported to diagnose cytomegalovirus status with high specificity and sensitivity in both the original and validation cohorts. The authors suggested that the approach could potentially be extended to other disease states and immunological phenotypes. The validation cohort had no HLA typing available for a later analysis, so co-occurrence within that cohort was assessed over all 110 or so repertoires.

About this clone itself: Its recognized antigen is unknown. No much larger clone is present one base from it, and per-base qualities are unavailable.

The germline V gene (reference sequence) gives CDR1 as MNHEY and CDR2 as SMNVEV. V loses 2 bases at its end and J loses 3 bases; junction bases beyond the gene matches: 6. The CDR3 measures 15 amino acids from cysteine to phenylalanine. Of all the DNA, just the CDR3 is kept, 45 bases in frame from base 1. Libraries were made using the immunoSEQ multiplex PCR assay. The paper's data handling went like this. A statistical classification framework was built to diagnose cytomegalovirus status from the catalog of TCR beta chain sequences. TCRdb re-hosts the immuneACCESS table, in-frame sequences only. Its copies lack some clones; in the studies checked, an unresolved V gene accounts for under half of them, and the cause for the rest is not known. That table gives V, J and clone size, and the DNA gave D and trimming. Within this sample are approximately 59,000 clones, with more than 85% of them counted one time only. Roughly 5.2% of the sample is taken by the ten largest.

The donors were included in the validation cohort of some 120 subjects, a group kept apart from the approximately 690-subject first cohort. The V and J genes are TRBV27 and TRBJ2-7, and TRBD2 aligns with 8 junction nucleotides. Sequencing used PBMCs. The clonotype was recovered from a man between 18 and 35 years old in good health and CMV-seropositive. CDR3 loop: CASSLGAGGIYEQYF. The DNA reads TGTGCCAGCAGTTTAGGGGCGGGAGGCATCTACGAGCAGTACTTC.